This T cell receptor beta chain was obtained from a study of blood T cells in healthy people across ages. A J-beta primer mix and a sample-barcoded 5' primer were used in a second PCR of roughly 6 to 11 cycles. Each CDR3 protein gets one entry after TCRdb re-called the 5' RACE reads with MiXCR. The sample holds 780,000 or so distinct CDR3 sequences, 40% to 65% seen once. A remark on this clonotype: Its antigen is unknown.

The authors isolated at least 7 million PBMCs per sample. Notes on the study in general: Comparison with aged donors showed that long-lived donors had more naive CD4+ cells and higher diversity. There was a strong correlation between TCR beta diversity and naive T cell percentage.

The material sequenced was blood. The TCR comes from an elderly man in good health.

The CDR3 sequence is CAAGLGQNIQYF. The DNA for the CDR3 is TGTGCCGCGGGTCTCGGGCAAAACATTCAGTACTTC. The rearrangement links TRBV12-3 or TRBV12-4 to TRBJ2-4; the D gene is possibly TRBD2 (5 bases). Trimming left V 11 bases short and J 5 bases short, with 13 bases between. The CDR3 length is 12 residues.